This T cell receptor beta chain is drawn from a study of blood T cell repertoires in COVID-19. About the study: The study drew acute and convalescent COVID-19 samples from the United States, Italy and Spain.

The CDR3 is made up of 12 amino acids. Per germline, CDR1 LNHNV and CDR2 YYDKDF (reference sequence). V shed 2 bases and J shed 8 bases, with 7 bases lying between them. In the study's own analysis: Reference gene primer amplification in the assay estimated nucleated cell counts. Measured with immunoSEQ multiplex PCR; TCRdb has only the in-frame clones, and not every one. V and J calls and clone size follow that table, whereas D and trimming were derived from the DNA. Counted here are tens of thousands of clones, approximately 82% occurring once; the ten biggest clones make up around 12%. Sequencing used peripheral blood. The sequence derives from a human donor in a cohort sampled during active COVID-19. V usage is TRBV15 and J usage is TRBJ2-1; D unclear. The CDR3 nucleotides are TGTGCCACCAGCAGATACCGGGATGAGCAGTTCTTC. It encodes CATSRYRDEQFF.